These 2 T cell receptor beta chains share one sample of origin, sequenced in a study of Ad26.COV2.S vaccination and SARS-CoV-2 variants (dated by TCRdb to about 2021). Sample time point, as interpreted from the label and publication: individuals recovered from natural SARS-CoV-2 infection. Libraries were made using the immunoSEQ multiplex PCR assay. TCRdb re-hosts the immuneACCESS table, in-frame sequences only. Its copies lack some clones; in the studies checked, an unresolved V gene accounts for under half of them, and the cause for the rest is not known. In all, the sample holds about 350,000 clones, and about 90% of those were seen once. 3% to 5% of the sample lies in the top ten. Sequenced material: peripheral blood, taken after recovery from COVID-19. The receptors were sampled from a human donor who had recovered from COVID-19.

This clone showed up just a few times. This chain connects TRBV7-6 to TRBJ1-6; 7 nucleotides line up with TRBD1. The CDR3 runs 15 residues. After removal of 1 base from V and 7 bases from J, the junction contained 4 bases not matched to a gene. In germline, CDR1 is SGHVS, CDR2 FNYEAQ. The CDR3 sequence is CASSLGDSQNSPLHF. DNA for the CDR3: TGTGCCAGCAGCTTAGGGGACAGTCAAAATTCACCCCTCCACTTT.

The rearrangement links TRBV13 to TRBJ2-1, with 13 bases matching TRBD2. CDR1 is PRHDT, CDR2 FYEKMQ, per germline (reference sequence). With V trimmed by 3 bases and J by 6 bases, 8 bases remained unmatched. CDR3 length: 17 amino acids. The CDR3 region is CASSFILTSGGANEQFF. CDR3 sequence (DNA): TGTGCCAGCAGCTTTATTCTTACTAGCGGGGGGGCCAATGAGCAGTTCTTC.